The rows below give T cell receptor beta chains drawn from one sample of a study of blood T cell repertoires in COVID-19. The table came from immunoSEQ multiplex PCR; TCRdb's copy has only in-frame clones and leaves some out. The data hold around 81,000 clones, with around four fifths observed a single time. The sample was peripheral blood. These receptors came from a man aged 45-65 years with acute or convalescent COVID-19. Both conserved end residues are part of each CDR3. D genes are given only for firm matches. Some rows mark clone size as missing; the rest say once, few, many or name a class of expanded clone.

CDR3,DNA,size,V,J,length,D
CASSRGAGPSGETQYF,TGTGCCAGTAGCCGCGGGGCCGGGCCTTCGGGGGAGACCCAGTACTTC,.,TRBV19,TRBJ2-5,16,.
CASSRDNNQPQHF,TGTGCCAGCAGTAGGGACAACAATCAGCCCCAGCATTTT,once,TRBV6-2/TRBV6-3,TRBJ1-5,13,.
CASSWTSGSTDTQYF,TGTGCCAGCAGTTGGACTAGCGGGAGTACAGATACGCAGTATTTT,.,TRBV6-2/TRBV6-3,TRBJ2-3,15,TRBD2
CASSQDSGGRGTPLHF,TGTGCCAGCAGCCAAGATTCGGGGGGGCGCGGGACACCCCTCCACTTT,.,TRBV3-1/TRBV3-2,TRBJ1-6,16,.
CASSRHRGVGETQYF,TGTGCCAGTAGTAGGCACAGGGGCGTAGGGGAGACCCAGTACTTC,.,TRBV19,TRBJ2-5,15,TRBD1
CASSSTTASYEQYF,TGCGCCAGCAGCTCGACGACAGCCTCCTACGAGCAGTACTTC,.,TRBV4-3,TRBJ2-7,14,.
CASSEIQGTNTEAFF,TGTGCCAGCAGTGAAATCCAGGGGACGAACACTGAAGCTTTCTTT,few,TRBV2,TRBJ1-1,15,.
CASSKYRGGSNQPQHF,TGTGCCAGCAGTAAATACAGGGGAGGAAGCAATCAGCCCCAGCATTTT,.,TRBV27,TRBJ1-5,16,TRBD1
CASSSGTGESKLFF,TGTGCCAGCAGTTCTGGGACAGGGGAGAGCAAACTGTTTTTT,.,TRBV27,TRBJ1-4,14,TRBD1
CSVDGARDRETQYF,TGCAGCGTTGATGGCGCCAGGGATAGGGAGACCCAGTACTTC,once,TRBV29-1,TRBJ2-5,14,.
CASSSGDREYGYTF,TGTGCCAGCAGCTCGGGGGACAGGGAGTATGGCTACACCTTC,.,TRBV7-6,TRBJ1-2,14,TRBD1
CASLLSGANVLTF,TGTGCCAGCCTCCTCTCTGGGGCCAACGTCCTGACTTTC,.,TRBV18,TRBJ2-6,13,.
CATSDFNRQGKETQYF,TGTGCCACCAGTGACTTCAATAGACAGGGAAAAGAGACCCAGTACTTC,.,TRBV24-1,TRBJ2-5,16,TRBD1
CASSLTRGQGEQYF,TGTGCCAGCAGCTTAACCAGGGGGCAGGGGGAGCAGTACTTC,.,TRBV7-9,TRBJ2-7,14,TRBD1
CASSPGQLNQPQHF,TGTGCCAGCAGTCCGGGACAGCTCAATCAGCCCCAGCATTTT,many,TRBV6-2/TRBV6-3,TRBJ1-5,14,TRBD1
CASSFSGSPQETQYF,TGTGCCAGCAGCTTTTCCGGGTCCCCCCAAGAGACCCAGTACTTC,.,TRBV5-5,TRBJ2-5,15,.
CASSHRDSYTGELFF,TGTGCCAGCAGCCACCGGGACAGTTACACCGGGGAGCTGTTTTTT,.,TRBV11-3,TRBJ2-2,15,TRBD1
CASSRTSGNTGELFF,TGTGCCAGCAGCAGGACTAGCGGAAACACCGGGGAGCTGTTTTTT,.,TRBV5-4,TRBJ2-2,15,TRBD2
CASNGQGDQPQHF,TGTGCCAGCAACGGACAGGGCGATCAGCCCCAGCATTTT,.,TRBV25-1,TRBJ1-5,13,TRBD1
CAISEIGTGGENTGELFF,TGTGCCATCAGTGAAATTGGGACAGGGGGCGAGAACACCGGGGAGCTGTTTTTT,.,TRBV10-3,TRBJ2-2,18,TRBD1
CASSPGANYGYTF,TGTGCCAGCAGCCCGGGGGCTAACTATGGCTACACCTTC,.,TRBV27,TRBJ1-2,13,.
CASSLVVAGSYNEQFF,TGTGCCAGCAGTTTAGTGGTTGCGGGGTCCTACAATGAGCAGTTCTTC,.,TRBV28,TRBJ2-1,16,.
CASRPGHPTWGANVLTF,TGTGCCAGCCGTCCGGGACACCCCACGTGGGGGGCCAACGTCCTGACTTTC,.,TRBV25-1,TRBJ2-6,17,.
CASSKQVSGELFF,TGTGCCAGCAGTAAACAGGTGTCCGGGGAGCTGTTTTTT,.,TRBV12-3/TRBV12-4,TRBJ2-2,13,.
CASSLAGGQGSEQYF,TGTGCCAGCAGCTTGGCAGGGGGACAGGGCAGCGAGCAGTACTTC,.,TRBV5-4,TRBJ2-7,15,TRBD1
CASSVGQGTDTQYF,TGTGCCAGCAGCGTGGGACAGGGCACAGATACGCAGTATTTT,.,TRBV5-6,TRBJ2-3,14,TRBD1
CASSQDVTGAGDYGYTF,TGTGCCAGCAGCCAAGATGTTACAGGGGCTGGTGACTATGGCTACACCTTC,.,TRBV3-1/TRBV3-2,TRBJ1-2,17,TRBD1
CASSSGQDEKLFF,TGTGCCAGCAGTTCGGGACAGGATGAAAAACTGTTTTTT,.,TRBV28,TRBJ1-4,13,TRBD1
CASSSPGGGLGSLHF,TGTGCCAGCAGTTCTCCGGGAGGGGGTCTAGGGTCCCTCCACTTT,.,TRBV27,TRBJ1-6,15,.
CASSQGRASYGYTF,TGTGCCAGCAGCCAAGGCAGGGCCAGCTATGGCTACACCTTC,.,TRBV14,TRBJ1-2,14,.
CASSRGRRGVSGNTIYF,TGTGCCAGCAGCCGCGGAAGAAGGGGCGTCTCTGGAAACACCATATATTTT,.,TRBV13,TRBJ1-3,17,.
CASSATGPYEQYF,TGTGCCAGCAGCGCGACAGGTCCCTACGAGCAGTACTTC,.,TRBV7-9,TRBJ2-7,13,.
CASSFVTSVGNEQFF,TGCGCCAGCAGCTTTGTTACTAGCGTCGGCAATGAGCAGTTCTTC,.,TRBV5-1,TRBJ2-1,15,TRBD2
CASSLGSSSYEQYF,TGTGCCAGCAGCTTGGGGTCGAGCTCCTACGAGCAGTACTTC,.,TRBV5-4,TRBJ2-7,14,.
CAISQGSHEQYF,TGTGCCATCAGTCAGGGATCCCACGAGCAGTACTTC,few,TRBV10-3,TRBJ2-7,12,.
CASSTGTGSYGYTF,TGCGCCAGCAGCACTGGGACAGGGTCGTATGGCTACACCTTC,once,TRBV5-1,TRBJ1-2,14,TRBD1
CASSPHSGTPLHF,TGTGCCAGCAGCCCCCACAGCGGAACACCCCTCCACTTT,.,TRBV7-2,TRBJ1-6,13,.
CASSQSAGQGMGGYTF,TGCGCCAGCAGTCAATCGGCGGGACAGGGGATGGGTGGCTACACCTTC,few,TRBV23-1,TRBJ1-2,16,TRBD1
CASSLGGGTGELFF,TGCGCCAGCAGCCTGGGGGGAGGCACCGGGGAGCTGTTTTTT,.,TRBV5-1,TRBJ2-2,14,.
CASSYSLAGEVYEQFF,TGTGCCAGCAGTTACTCACTAGCGGGAGAGGTCTATGAGCAGTTCTTC,.,TRBV6-5,TRBJ2-1,16,TRBD2
CASSMEGTPGGASRGEQFF,TGTGCCAGTAGTATGGAAGGAACCCCCGGGGGGGCCTCCAGGGGGGAGCAGTTCTTC,.,TRBV19,TRBJ2-1,19,.
CASSMEDNYGYTF,TGTGCCAGCAGCATGGAGGACAACTATGGCTACACCTTC,.,TRBV7-9,TRBJ1-2,13,.
CASSLRDNNQPQHF,TGTGCCAGCAGCCTCCGGGACAATAATCAGCCCCAGCATTTT,few,TRBV7-8,TRBJ1-5,14,.
CASSLTGTGELFF,TGTGCCAGCAGTTTAACGGGCACCGGGGAGCTGTTTTTT,.,TRBV27,TRBJ2-2,13,.
CASSYRGALGETQYF,TGTGCCAGCAGTTACCGGGGAGCCCTGGGAGAGACCCAGTACTTC,.,TRBV6-2/TRBV6-3,TRBJ2-5,15,.
CASRGLAGGTDTQYF,TGTGCCAGCAGGGGACTAGCGGGGGGCACAGATACGCAGTATTTT,once,TRBV2,TRBJ2-3,15,TRBD2
CASSMASGRPEQFF,TGTGCCAGTAGTATGGCTAGCGGGAGGCCTGAGCAGTTCTTC,.,TRBV19,TRBJ2-1,14,TRBD2
CASSLSGSGTNTGELFF,TGTGCCAGCAGTCTTAGCGGCAGCGGGACAAACACCGGGGAGCTGTTTTTT,.,TRBV6-6,TRBJ2-2,17,.
CASSKSESPGNTIYF,TGTGCCAGCAGCAAGAGTGAGTCCCCTGGAAACACCATATATTTT,.,TRBV3-1/TRBV3-2,TRBJ1-3,15,.
CASSQGPSNQPQHF,TGCGCCAGCAGCCAAGGGCCTAGCAATCAGCCCCAGCATTTT,.,TRBV4-1,TRBJ1-5,14,.
CASSPPFGGGFF,TGTGCCAGCAGCCCTCCATTTGGCGGTGGGTTCTTC,.,TRBV11-2,TRBJ2-1,12,.
CASIGTVHQPQHF,TGTGCCAGCATCGGGACAGTGCATCAGCCCCAGCATTTT,many,TRBV6-6,TRBJ1-5,13,TRBD1